This is a list of T cell receptor beta chains from one sample in a study of CD8 T cells in Susac syndrome. Each CDR3 protein is one row after TCRdb ran MiXCR on the immunoSEQ multiplex PCR reads. Of 100,000 or so distinct CDR3 sequences detected, around nine tenths appear once; the ten largest clones hold 0.13% to 0.15%. The sequencing input was CD4+ T cells from PBMCs. The receptors derive from a human donor in good health. Each CDR3 is given with its conserved first and last residue. The order of the fields is V gene, J gene, D gene, CDR3 DNA, CDR3 protein. The D gene is left open where the match is weak.

V: TRBV12-3/TRBV12-4
J: TRBJ2-6
D: NA
DNA: TGTGCCAGCAGTTTCGCAGGGGTCTCAAGCTCTGGGGCCAACGTCCTGACTTTC
CDR3: CASSFAGVSSSGANVLTF

V: TRBV20-1
J: TRBJ2-1
D: TRBD2
DNA: TGCAGTGCTAGAGATCTAGCGGGAAACAATGAGCAGTTCTTC
CDR3: CSARDLAGNNEQFF

V: TRBV6-6
J: TRBJ2-4
D: TRBD2
DNA: TGTGCCAGCAGTGGGGGACTAGTAAACGCCAAAAACATTCAGTACTTC
CDR3: CASSGGLVNAKNIQYF

V: TRBV7-2
J: TRBJ2-1
D: TRBD2
DNA: TGTGCCAGCAGCTTAGGGACTAGCGGTCCTAATGAGCAGTTCTTC
CDR3: CASSLGTSGPNEQFF

V: TRBV14
J: TRBJ2-3
D: TRBD2
DNA: TGTGCCAGCAGCCGACTAGCCGGCACAGATACGCAGTATTTT
CDR3: CASSRLAGTDTQYF

V: TRBV19
J: TRBJ2-3
D: NA
DNA: TGTGCCAGTAGGTTCGGGGTTCCAAGGGCGGATACGCAGTATTTT
CDR3: CASRFGVPRADTQYF

V: TRBV15
J: TRBJ1-1
D: NA
DNA: TGTGCCACCAGCACTCCCCAGGGCACTGAAGCTTTCTTT
CDR3: CATSTPQGTEAFF

V: TRBV18
J: TRBJ2-4
D: TRBD1
DNA: TGTGCCAGCTCATCCGACAGGGCAAATAACATTCAGTACTTC
CDR3: CASSSDRANNIQYF

V: TRBV7-2
J: TRBJ2-5
D: NA
DNA: TGTGCCAGCAGCTTGACAAACCAAGAGACCCAGTACTTC
CDR3: CASSLTNQETQYF

V: TRBV7-8
J: TRBJ2-2
D: NA
DNA: TGTGCCAGCAGCCCCGACAGGACGGCCTCGGGCACCGGGGAGCTGTTTTTT
CDR3: CASSPDRTASGTGELFF

V: TRBV18
J: TRBJ2-3
D: NA
DNA: TGTGCCAGCTCACCATCTCCGGGTGGCACAGATACGCAGTATTTT
CDR3: CASSPSPGGTDTQYF

V: TRBV18
J: TRBJ1-6
D: NA
DNA: TGTGCCAGCTCACCTCAGCAGGCCGGTAATTCACCCCTCCACTTT
CDR3: CASSPQQAGNSPLHF

V: TRBV5-1
J: TRBJ1-1
D: NA
DNA: TGCGCCAGCAGGTCACGTTCTGAAGCTTTCTTT
CDR3: CASRSRSEAFF

V: TRBV6-2/TRBV6-3
J: TRBJ1-1
D: TRBD1
DNA: TGTGCCAGCAGTCGACCTGGACAGGGGGCCTATGGAGCTTTCTTT
CDR3: CASSRPGQGAYGAFF

V: TRBV7-9
J: TRBJ2-1
D: TRBD2
DNA: TGTGCCAGCAGGGGGCCCGGACTAGCGGGGAACAATGAGCAGTTCTTC
CDR3: CASRGPGLAGNNEQFF

V: TRBV19
J: TRBJ1-1
D: NA
DNA: TGTGCCAGGAGCAGGGCCACTGAAGCTTTCTTT
CDR3: CARSRATEAFF